One T cell receptor beta chain is described in this entry. Which antigen it targets is not known. No base quality information exists; no much larger clone differs at one position. The data belong to a study of blood T cell repertoires in COVID-19 (TCRdb year 2020). Regarding the complete study: Collaborator samples came from the United States, Italy and Spain and covered acute and convalescent phases of COVID-19. Samples were obtained from the ongoing ImmuneRACE study (first 160 participants) and from 1,000 to 1,500 subjects provided by 6 global collaborators. The repertoires were released in a freely available public database meant as a resource for research on the immune response to SARS-CoV-2. Subjects who had been exposed to COVID-19, were actively infected with it, or had recovered from it provided the deeply sampled blood TCRbeta repertoires that made up the dataset. The prospective study material was composed of cDNA or gDNA derived from T cells, B-cell-depleted T cells, or PBMCs. A de-identified subject ID, COVID-19 status, age in years and sex were almost always included in the sample metadata. HLA class I and class II types, where available, came from metadata supplied by the sample provider rather than from assay-based typing.

Overall study results and their limits: The amount of clinical and demographic metadata varied by source and participant and was provided uncurated.

Reading from cysteine to phenylalanine, the CDR3 counts 15 amino acids. Of all the DNA, just the CDR3 is kept, 45 bases in frame from base 1. CDR1 SGHTA and CDR2 FQGNSA were looked up in the germline V gene. Trimming takes 10 bases from V and 2 bases from J, and the germline ends sit 20 bases apart. Whole blood was collected in K2EDTA tubes by collaborating institutions according to the institutions' own protocols. For TCRbeta analysis, collaborators shipped samples in one of three forms: frozen whole blood, isolated PBMCs, or DNA extracted from either of those sample types. TCRbeta CDR3 regions were amplified from genomic DNA by means of the immunoSEQ Assay, a bias-controlled multiplex PCR. The authors' pipeline ran thus. Nucleated cell counts per sample were estimated from amplification of reference gene primers within the assay. To quantify the absolute abundance of each unique TCRbeta CDR3 rearrangement, sequence reads were collapsed and filtered. For each sample, productive Simpson clonality was calculated as the square root of Simpson's diversity index over productive rearrangements. TCRdb's version of the immuneACCESS table is confined to in-frame rearrangements and falls short of the full clone set. An unresolved V gene accounts for under half of the shortfall where checked; the remainder is of unknown origin. That table furnishes V, J and clone size, whereas the DNA furnished D and trimming. The sample yields roughly 100,000 clones; 70% to 90% were counted once. The ten largest account for under 3% of the sample.

The clonotype was recovered from a man aged 50 to 59 with active or convalescent COVID-19. Sequencing was carried out using peripheral blood. The receptor chain draws on TRBV7-2 and TRBJ1-2; a tentative D match to TRBD1 spans 5 bases. This receptor carries the CDR3 CATSAHLRQNYGYTF. The DNA reads TGTGCCACGTCGGCCCACCTCCGACAGAACTATGGCTACACCTTC.